This T cell receptor beta chain was sequenced in a study of blood T cell repertoires in COVID-19. Overall study: The United States, Italy and Spain provided the acute and convalescent COVID-19 samples. T cells, B-cell-depleted T cells, or PBMCs provided the cDNA or gDNA that served as material.

Original processing notes: Nucleated cell number was recorded as an estimate derived from reference gene primer amplification. Data came from immunoSEQ multiplex PCR; TCRdb stores just in-frame clones and leaves some out. V and J calls and clone size follow that table, whereas D and trimming were derived from the DNA. The table includes about 190,000 clones, 90% detected once. CDR1 is MGHDK, CDR2 SYGVNS, per germline. The ends lost 0 bases at V and 3 bases at J; junction bases unmatched: 4. This CDR3 has 16 residues. The chain joins TRBV25-1 to TRBJ1-4; 7 bases match TRBD1. This TCR was recovered from a middle-aged man with acute or convalescent COVID-19. Sample: peripheral blood. This chain's CDR3 is CASSEYGQGANEKLFF. CDR3 in DNA: TGTGCCAGCAGTGAATATGGCCAGGGGGCTAATGAAAAACTGTTTTTT. Combining the CDR3 with reference TRBV25-1 and TRBJ1-4 gives the whole variable domain EADIYQTPRYLVIGTGKKITLECSQTMGHDKMYWYQQDPGMELHLIHYSYGVNSTEKGDLSSESTVSRIRTEHFPLTLESARPSHTSQYLCASSEYGQGANEKLFFGSGTQLSVL.